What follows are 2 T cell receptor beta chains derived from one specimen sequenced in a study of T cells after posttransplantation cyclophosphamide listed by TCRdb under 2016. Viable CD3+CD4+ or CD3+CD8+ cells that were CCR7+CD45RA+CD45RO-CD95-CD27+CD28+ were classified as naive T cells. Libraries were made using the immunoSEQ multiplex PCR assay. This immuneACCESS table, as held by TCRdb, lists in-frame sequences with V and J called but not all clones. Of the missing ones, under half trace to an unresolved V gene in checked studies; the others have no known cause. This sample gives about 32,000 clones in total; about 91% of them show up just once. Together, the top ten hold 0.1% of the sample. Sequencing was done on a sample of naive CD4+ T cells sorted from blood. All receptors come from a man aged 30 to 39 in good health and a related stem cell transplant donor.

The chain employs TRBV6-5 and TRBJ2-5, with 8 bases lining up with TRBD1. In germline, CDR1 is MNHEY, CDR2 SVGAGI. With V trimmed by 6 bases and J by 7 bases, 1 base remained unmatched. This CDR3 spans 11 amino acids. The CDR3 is CASRTGVTQYF. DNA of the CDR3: TGTGCCAGCAGGACAGGGGTGACCCAGTACTTC.

The CDR3 DNA reads TGTGCAAGTCGCTTAGTTCTTAAGTACAACATAGCCAAAAACATTCAGTACTTC. As protein: CASRLVLKYNIAKNIQYF. The chain is built from TRBV12-2 and TRBJ2-4; TRBD1 reflects the table's D call only, with no check against the DNA. TRBV12-2 is classified as a pseudogene. The CDR3 extends over 18 amino acids.